These 17 T cell receptor beta chains were all obtained from the same sample, sequenced in a study of shared clonotypes between healthy human individuals. The protocol was immunoSEQ multiplex PCR, while the TCRdb copy is restricted to in-frame clones and leaves out a portion. The profile shows roughly 1 million clones, about 75% of them singletons. Sequenced material: memory CD4+ T cells sorted from blood. Subset described: CD45RA-negative fraction. These receptors originate from a man younger than 30 in good health.

The chain joins TRBV6-6 to TRBJ2-7; tentatively, D is TRBD1 (5 bases). This CDR3 is built from 13 residues. CDR1 and CDR2 from the germline V gene are MNHNY and SVGAGI (reference sequence). Trimming took 6 bases from V and 3 from J, leaving 12 bases between them. The CDR3 nucleotides are TGTGCCAGCAGCCAATCGGACAACTACGAGCAGTACTTC. Its translation: CASSQSDNYEQYF.

The chain is built from TRBV6-5 and TRBJ2-2; 8 nucleotides line up with TRBD1. Unmatched junction bases numbered 3, after V lost 0 bases and J lost 6 bases. From germline, CDR1 is MNHEY and CDR2 SVGAGI. The CDR3 spans 15 residues. CDR3 coding DNA: TGTGCCAGCAGTTACTCCAAACAGGGGGCCGGGGAGCTGTTTTTT. As protein: CASSYSKQGAGELFF.

This clone showed up just a few times. The V gene is TRBV10-3, the J gene TRBJ1-3, with TRBD1 as a possible D gene (6 bases). The germline V gene has CDR1 ENHRY and CDR2 SYGVKD. V lost 3 bases and J 7 bases, leaving 10 bases between the germline ends. There are 13 residues in the CDR3. The CDR3 sequence is CAISEWQGNTIYF. The CDR3, as DNA: TGTGCCATCAGTGAATGGCAGGGGAACACCATATATTTT.

The rearrangement links TRBV5-4 to TRBJ1-2, with a possible D match to TRBD1 (5 bases). V was cut by 0 bases and J by 0 bases, with 9 bases left in between. Germline V gene sequence: CDR1 SGHNT, CDR2 YYREEE (reference sequence). The CDR3 covers 15 residues. The CDR3 bases are TGTGCCAGCAGCTTGGTTTGGGGGACTAACTATGGCTACACCTTC. Protein: CASSLVWGTNYGYTF.

Note on this clone: The identical CDR3 is also encoded by other nucleotide sequences in the sample. CDR3 in DNA: TGCGCCAGCAGCTTGGCCGGGCGGGGAAACACCATATATTTT. Amino acids: CASSLAGRGNTIYF. The chain employs TRBV5-1 and TRBJ1-3; D is unclear. Germline CDR1 SGHRS, CDR2 YFSETQ. This CDR3 spans 14 amino acids. Trimming shortened V by 0 bases and J by 4 bases, and 8 bases separated the two germline ends. Drawing the rest from reference TRBV5-1 and TRBJ1-3, the complete variable domain is KAGVTQTPRYLIKTRGQQVTLSCSPISGHRSVSWYQQTPGQGLQFLFEYFSETQRNKGNFPGRFSGRQFSNSRSEMNVSTLELGDSALYLCASSLAGRGNTIYFGEGSWLTVV.

This rearrangement joins TRBV29-1 to TRBJ2-5; weak D call: TRBD1 (5 bases). The ends were cut back, 5 bases at V and 2 bases at J, with 9 bases in the middle. This CDR3 contains 12 residues. Germline lookup yields CDR1 SQVTM and CDR2 ANQGSEA. The CDR3 DNA follows: TGCAGCGTTCGTAGACAGCAAGAGACCCAGTACTTC. Amino acids: CSVRRQQETQYF.

In regard to this clone: In the same sample, other DNA sequences code for this CDR3. The chain couples TRBV5-1 to TRBJ2-2; no definite D call. V was pared by 0 bases and J by 4 bases, with 4 bases between. Germline CDR1 and CDR2: SGHRS and YFSETQ. The CDR3 has 13 amino acids. CDR3 amino acids: CASSLDPTGELFF. The CDR3 nucleotides read TGCGCCAGCAGCTTGGACCCCACCGGGGAGCTGTTTTTT.

The chain is built from TRBV28 and TRBJ2-7; D is uncertain. In germline, CDR1 is MDHEN, CDR2 SYDVKM. V lost 7 bases, J lost 1 base, and 11 bases lay in between. CDR3 size: 13 residues. Here the CDR3 reads CASKFRQSYEQYF. The CDR3 DNA follows: TGTGCCAGCAAGTTCCGGCAGTCCTACGAGCAGTACTTC.

The chain combines TRBV2 with TRBJ2-5, with a weak D call TRBD2 (5 bases). Germline V gene sequence: CDR1 SNHLY, CDR2 FYNNEI. The CDR3 runs to 12 residues. Trimming shortened V by 9 bases and J by 5 bases, and 13 bases separated the two germline ends. The CDR3 protein is CARALAPETQYF. The CDR3 region has the DNA TGTGCCAGGGCGCTAGCTCCGGAGACCCAGTACTTC.

This clone was counted only a few times. The chain employs TRBV18 and TRBJ1-1; D remains unclear. The CDR3 spans 14 residues. Germline V lookup: CDR1 KGHSH, CDR2 LQKENI. V was cut by 5 bases and J by 1 base, with 11 bases left in between. This CDR3 is CASSKEGWNTEAFF. The DNA for the CDR3 is TGTGCCAGCTCAAAAGAGGGCTGGAACACTGAAGCTTTCTTT.

The rearrangement joins TRBV7-2 to TRBJ2-7; D unclear. This CDR3 has 14 residues. Trimming left V 1 base short and J 2 bases short, with 9 bases between. CDR1 is SGHTA and CDR2 is FQGNSA in the germline V gene. The CDR3 region is CASSLGQNTYEQYF. CDR3 coding DNA: TGTGCCAGCAGCTTAGGGCAGAACACCTACGAGCAGTACTTC.

This chain joins TRBV7-8 and TRBJ2-1, with D possibly TRBD1 on 6 matching bases. The CDR3 contains 13 residues. CDR1 is SGHVS and CDR2 is FQNEAQ in the germline V gene. The V gene lost 5 bases and the J gene lost 9 bases, with 14 bases spanning the gap. The CDR3 sequence is CASSTPQGTEQFF. The CDR3 bases are TGTGCCAGCAGCACCCCCCAGGGGACTGAGCAGTTCTTC. The variable domain in full, completed from reference TRBV7-8 and TRBJ2-1, reads GAGVSQSPRYKVAKRGQDVALRCDPISGHVSLFWYQQALGQGPEFLTYFQNEAQLDKSGLPSDRFFAERPEGSVSTLKIQRTQQEDSAVYLCASSTPQGTEQFFGPGTRLTVL.

This clone occurred many times. The rearrangement links TRBV2 to TRBJ1-1; 7 bases line up with TRBD1. The CDR3 consists of 12 residues. Germline values: CDR1 SNHLY, CDR2 FYNNEI. With 5 bases clipped from V and 8 bases from J, the junction kept 5 bases outside the gene matches. The CDR3 loop is CASSKGQPEAFF. In nucleotides, the CDR3 is TGTGCCAGCAGTAAGGGACAGCCCGAAGCTTTCTTT.

This chain joins TRBV11-3 and TRBJ1-1; no clear D. From germline, CDR1 is SGHNT and CDR2 YENEEA. V lost 4 bases and J 1 base, leaving 10 bases between the germline ends. This CDR3 has 14 amino acids. The CDR3: CASSSSVSNTEAFF. The CDR3, as DNA: TGTGCCAGCAGCTCATCGGTGTCGAACACTGAAGCTTTCTTT.

V gene TRBV28 combines with J gene TRBJ1-5, with D unclear. The CDR3 totals 16 residues. V lost 3 bases, J lost 0 bases, and 12 bases lay in between. Germline CDR1 and CDR2: MDHEN and SYDVKM. The CDR3 is CASSFGGEYSNQPQHF. The CDR3 nucleotides read TGTGCCAGCAGTTTTGGCGGTGAATATAGCAATCAGCCCCAGCATTTT.

This clone came up a few times. This chain joins TRBV4-1 and TRBJ2-7, with TRBD1 matching 7 bases. The V gene end was trimmed by 0 bases and the J gene end by 13 bases; junction bases not matched to a gene: 9. The CDR3 consists of 13 residues. CDR1 and CDR2 (germline): MGHRA, YSYEKL. The CDR3 DNA reads TGCGCCAGCAGCCAAGACCGACAGGGCTTGGTTTACTTC. It yields the protein CASSQDRQGLVYF.

The CDR3: CASSLSAGYPGEQYF. The CDR3 coding sequence is TGTGCCAGCAGTTTATCGGCAGGGTACCCGGGGGAGCAGTACTTC. The gene calls are TRBV27 and TRBJ2-7, with D perhaps matching TRBD1 or TRBD2 (5 bases each). Germline CDR1 is MNHEY and CDR2 is SMNVEV (reference sequence). The CDR3 length is 15 residues. V lost 0 bases to trimming and J lost 7 bases, with 16 bases between them.